Listed below are T cell receptor beta chains from one sample, sequenced in a study of shared clonotypes between healthy human individuals. Produced via immunoSEQ multiplex PCR; TCRdb's table is partial and in-frame only. Of some 1 million clones listed, about 80% were seen once; the top ten hold about 1.5%. Sequencing was carried out using memory CD4+ T cells sorted from blood. The receptors were gathered from a man younger than 30 in good health. CDR3s include the opening cysteine and the closing phenylalanine or tryptophan. A D gene is named only where the DNA matches it firmly. Clone size is shown for a subset of rows, as once, few, many or a class of expanded clone.

TRBJ1-6 | TRBV6-5 | NA | NA | TGTGCCAGCAGTTACTCGACCGGGACCATCAATTCACCCCTCCACTTT | CASSYSTGTINSPLHF
TRBJ1-2 | TRBV19 | once | TRBD1 | TGTGCCAGTAGTGTTGGACAGGCTAACTATGGCTACACCTTC | CASSVGQANYGYTF
TRBJ1-1 | TRBV11-2 | NA | NA | TGTGCCAGCAGCCCAGGGGCGGGGACTGAAGCTTTCTTT | CASSPGAGTEAFF
TRBJ2-1 | TRBV5-1 | NA | NA | TGCGCCAGCAAAGATGGGGGCGGGACGAGATACAATGAGCAGTTCTTC | CASKDGGGTRYNEQFF
TRBJ1-2 | TRBV6-6 | once | NA | TGTGCCAGCAGTTACGAGGGGGGCTATGGCTACACCTTC | CASSYEGGYGYTF
TRBJ2-7 | TRBV10-3 | NA | NA | TGTGCCATCAGTGAGGCAGGGTTAAGCGAGCAGTACTTC | CAISEAGLSEQYF
TRBJ2-5 | TRBV5-1 | once | NA | TGCGCCAGCAGCTTCCAAGGGACCCTCCAAGAGACCCAGTACTTC | CASSFQGTLQETQYF
TRBJ1-6 | TRBV27 | NA | NA | TGTGCCAGCAGTTTACGGCAGAATTCACCCCTCCACTTT | CASSLRQNSPLHF
TRBJ2-7 | TRBV5-8 | NA | NA | TGTGCCAGCAGCTCGTCCGTCCCAGGACCCTACGAGCAGTACTTC | CASSSSVPGPYEQYF
TRBJ1-2 | TRBV2 | NA | TRBD1 | TGTGCCAGCAGAGCCGGGACAGGGGGATTCTACACCTTC | CASRAGTGGFYTF
TRBJ2-7 | TRBV6-1 | NA | TRBD1 | TGTGCCAGCAGTGAAGCCGCAGGACAGGGGGCCTACGAGCAGTACTTC | CASSEAAGQGAYEQYF
TRBJ1-5 | TRBV6-5 | NA | NA | TGTGCCAGCAGTTACGGCAGGGGAGGTAATCAGCCCCAGCATTTT | CASSYGRGGNQPQHF
TRBJ2-7 | TRBV27 | NA | NA | TGTGCCAATGTTAAGATACGGGACTCACATTCCGAGCAGTACTTC | CANVKIRDSHSEQYF
TRBJ2-1 | TRBV2 | NA | TRBD2 | TGTGCCAGCATAGGCGGGAGCTCCTACAATGAGCAGTTCTTC | CASIGGSSYNEQFF
TRBJ2-7 | TRBV7-2 | NA | TRBD2 | TGTGCCAGCAGCCCCCAAGCGGGAGGGAGCTACGAGCAGTACTTC | CASSPQAGGSYEQYF
TRBJ2-1 | TRBV4-3 | NA | NA | TGCGCCAGCAGCCAGGGGGGATGGCAGTTCTTC | CASSQGGWQFF
TRBJ1-6 | TRBV30 | NA | NA | TGTGCCTGGACGTACGGGGATAATTCACCCCTCCACTTT | CAWTYGDNSPLHF
TRBJ2-1 | TRBV4-3 | once | NA | TGCGCCAGCAGTGGGGGTAGGGGGGTCGATGAGCAGTTCTTC | CASSGGRGVDEQFF
TRBJ2-7 | TRBV18 | NA | NA | TGTGCCAGCTCCCCGACCCTAGACAGGTACGAGCAGTACTTC | CASSPTLDRYEQYF
TRBJ1-5 | TRBV18 | few | TRBD1 | TGTGCCAGCTCACCTCCAGGGGGAAATCAGCCCCAGCATTTT | CASSPPGGNQPQHF
TRBJ1-5 | TRBV5-5 | NA | NA | TGTGCCAGCAGCTACGGGGGCAATCAGCCCCAGCATTTT | CASSYGGNQPQHF
TRBJ1-1 | TRBV5-6 | NA | NA | TGTGCCAGCAGTTCCGGTTGGGAAGCTTTCTTT | CASSSGWEAFF
TRBJ2-7 | TRBV19 | NA | TRBD1 | TGTGCCAGTGCTGACAGGGGAACGGCGGCCTACGAGCAGTACTTC | CASADRGTAAYEQYF
TRBJ2-7 | TRBV7-2 | NA | NA | TGTGCCGGGGGGCCTGGACCCTACGAGCAGTACTTC | CAGGPGPYEQYF
TRBJ2-2 | TRBV27 | NA | NA | TGTGCCAGCAGTTTCACCCGCACCGGGGAGCTGTTTTTT | CASSFTRTGELFF